The T cell receptor (beta chain) described here comes from a study of control samples from healthy donors and cancer patients. Turning to this clone: The sample holds other DNA sequences that translate to the same CDR3.

The method was immunoSEQ multiplex PCR; TCRdb's version includes in-frame clones alone and lacks a portion of them. The sample lists roughly 80,000 clones, roughly 91% occurring once. The clonotype comes from a man aged 45 to 65 in good health. Source material: blood.

The CDR3 DNA follows: TGTGCCAGCAGCTTAGTGGGAAACACCATATATTTT. Its translation is CASSLVGNTIYF. The chain links TRBV7-9 to TRBJ1-3; no definite D call. This CDR3 contains 12 residues. Germline lookup yields CDR1 SEHNR and CDR2 FQNEAQ (reference sequence). V lost 1 base and J 4 bases, leaving 2 bases between the germline ends.